Listed below are T cell receptor beta chains from one sample, sequenced in a study of T cell responses to AZD1222 COVID-19 vaccine. Clones were sequenced by immunoSEQ multiplex PCR, and TCRdb holds only the in-frame ones, with some missing. The sample holds under 200,000 clones; 80% to 95% are singletons and the top ten take around 1.7%. This sample comprised peripheral blood, obtained on day 0 of AZD1222 vaccination. These receptors were collected from an adult in good health. Each CDR3 is given with its conserved first and last residue. A D gene is named only where the DNA matches it firmly. Clone size is stated in some rows and not others, as once, few, many or a class when expanded.

size: NA
J: TRBJ2-7
V: TRBV5-8
D: NA
DNA: TGTGCCAGCAGCTTGGTTGAGCGACTCAACTACGAGCAGTACTTC
CDR3: CASSLVERLNYEQYF

size: NA
J: TRBJ1-2
V: TRBV6-2/TRBV6-3
D: NA
DNA: TGTGCCAGCAGTTACTCTCACTATGGCTACACCTTC
CDR3: CASSYSHYGYTF

size: NA
J: TRBJ2-1
V: TRBV10-2
D: NA
DNA: TGCGCCAGCAGTGAGTCCCACAATGAGCAGTTCTTC
CDR3: CASSESHNEQFF

size: NA
J: TRBJ1-5
V: TRBV10-2
D: NA
DNA: TGCGCCAGCAGTGATTCCTCCAGCGATCAGCCCCAGCATTTT
CDR3: CASSDSSSDQPQHF

size: NA
J: TRBJ2-2
V: TRBV10-2
D: TRBD2
DNA: TGCGCCAGCAGCCAGAGCGGGGGGCCCCCCGGGGAGCTGTTTTTT
CDR3: CASSQSGGPPGELFF

size: NA
J: TRBJ1-1
V: TRBV6-5
D: NA
DNA: TGTGCCAGCACCGCCGGGGGCTCTAACACTGAAGCTTTCTTT
CDR3: CASTAGGSNTEAFF

size: few
J: TRBJ1-2
V: TRBV4-1
D: NA
DNA: TGCGCCAGCAGCCGAGGGGACTTGGGCTACACCTTC
CDR3: CASSRGDLGYTF

size: NA
J: TRBJ2-1
V: TRBV11-2
D: NA
DNA: TGTGCCAGCAGCTTATTCGCCCCTTTAGCGAACTTCTACAATGAGCAGTTCTTC
CDR3: CASSLFAPLANFYNEQFF

size: NA
J: TRBJ2-7
V: TRBV4-2
D: TRBD1
DNA: TGTGCCAGCAGCCAAGATACGACAGGGGGCAGGTACGAGCAGTACTTC
CDR3: CASSQDTTGGRYEQYF

size: NA
J: TRBJ1-2
V: TRBV7-9
D: NA
DNA: TGTGCCAGCAGCTTAAACATACGGGAGGTGCAAGCTAACTATGGCTACACCTTC
CDR3: CASSLNIREVQANYGYTF

size: NA
J: TRBJ1-5
V: TRBV19
D: NA
DNA: TGTGCCAGTAGGATGAACTCGGATCCCCGGGGGCATAGCAATCAGCCCCAGCATTTT
CDR3: CASRMNSDPRGHSNQPQHF

size: NA
J: TRBJ1-4
V: TRBV7-9
D: NA
DNA: TGTGCCAGCAGGCCTACGGAAGGGTCGGATAATGAAAAACTGTTTTTT
CDR3: CASRPTEGSDNEKLFF

size: NA
J: TRBJ2-7
V: TRBV19
D: TRBD1
DNA: TGTGCCAGTAGAGGACAGGTTACCTACGAGCAGTACTTC
CDR3: CASRGQVTYEQYF

size: NA
J: TRBJ1-1
V: TRBV15
D: NA
DNA: TGTGCCACCATGGTCAGAGGAAACACTGAAGCTTTCTTT
CDR3: CATMVRGNTEAFF

size: NA
J: TRBJ1-5
V: TRBV6-1
D: NA
DNA: TGTGCCAGCAGTGAATTCTGGGGCAGCAATCAGCCCCAGCATTTT
CDR3: CASSEFWGSNQPQHF

size: NA
J: TRBJ1-4
V: TRBV7-2
D: NA
DNA: TGTGCCAGCAGCCCCAGGGCGGGAGATGAAAAACTGTTTTTT
CDR3: CASSPRAGDEKLFF

size: once
J: TRBJ1-1
V: TRBV6-6
D: TRBD1
DNA: TGTGCCAGCAGCTGGGGCGGGACAGGTAACACTGAAGCTTTCTTT
CDR3: CASSWGGTGNTEAFF